A single T cell receptor (beta chain) is shown here with its context. Its antigen remains unknown. Profiled with immunoSEQ multiplex PCR; TCRdb holds only in-frame clones, not every one. The sample includes approximately 26,000 clones, almost 80% seen only once; the top ten take roughly 10%. The entry originates in a study of OX40 agonist ivuxolimab in advanced cancers. As for the study in general: Allowance was made for prior anti-PD-1, anti-PD-L1 or anti-CTLA-4 therapy, and 40% to 45% had some. The study's findings and limits: No determination was made of the antigen specificity of the expanded peripheral T cells. On average, CD8+ T cells had more expanded clones than CD4+.

V was trimmed by 4 bases and J by 3 bases, leaving 8 bases between them. This CDR3 contains 12 residues. CDR1 is SGDLS, CDR2 YYNGEE, per germline. Exclusion of a patient followed from autoimmune disease history or systemic immunosuppression. The sample in question was CD4+ or CD8+ T cells sorted from blood, obtained in a trial of the OX40 agonist ivuxolimab. The chain is built from TRBV9 and TRBJ2-7; no definite D call. The receptor was isolated from an adult with an advanced solid tumor such as melanoma, head and neck, liver or kidney cancer. CDR3 protein: CASSSDGYEQYF. The CDR3 nucleotides are TGTGCCAGCAGCTCGGACGGCTACGAGCAGTACTTC. Combining the CDR3 with reference TRBV9 and TRBJ2-7 gives the whole variable domain DSGVTQTPKHLITATGQRVTLRCSPRSGDLSVYWYQQSLDQGLQFLIQYYNGEERAKGNILERFSAQQFPDLHSELNLSSLELGDSALYFCASSSDGYEQYFGPGTRLTVT.